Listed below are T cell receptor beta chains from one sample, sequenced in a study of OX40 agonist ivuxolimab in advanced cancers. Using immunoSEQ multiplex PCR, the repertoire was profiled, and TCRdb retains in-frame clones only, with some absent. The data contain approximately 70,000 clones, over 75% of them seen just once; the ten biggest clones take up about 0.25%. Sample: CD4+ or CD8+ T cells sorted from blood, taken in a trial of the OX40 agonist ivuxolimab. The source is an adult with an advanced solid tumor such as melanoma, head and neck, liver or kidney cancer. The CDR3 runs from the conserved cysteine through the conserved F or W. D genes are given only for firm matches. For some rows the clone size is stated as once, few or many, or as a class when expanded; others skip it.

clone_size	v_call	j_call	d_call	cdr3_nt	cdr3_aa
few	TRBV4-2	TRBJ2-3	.	TGTGCCAGCAGCCAAGGGTCCGACTACCGAGATACGCAGTATTTT	CASSQGSDYRDTQYF
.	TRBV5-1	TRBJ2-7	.	TGCGCCAGCAGCCCGACCTCGGGGGAGCAGTACTTC	CASSPTSGEQYF
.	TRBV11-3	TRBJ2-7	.	TGTGCCAGCAGCTCCAGGCACTACGAGCAGTACTTC	CASSSRHYEQYF
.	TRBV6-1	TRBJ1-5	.	TGTGCCAGCAGCCAACCTTTGAGGGCCAATCAGCCCCAGCATTTT	CASSQPLRANQPQHF
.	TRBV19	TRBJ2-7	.	TGTGCCAGTAGTATCGGGAATCGTGTCGAGCAGTACTTC	CASSIGNRVEQYF
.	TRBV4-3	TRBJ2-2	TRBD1	TGCGCCAGCAGCCTCGAACAGGGGACCTTGAGTGCCGGGGAGCTGTTTTTT	CASSLEQGTLSAGELFF
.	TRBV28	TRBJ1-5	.	TGTGCCAGCAAACAGGGAACATATAGCAATCAGCCCCAGCATTTT	CASKQGTYSNQPQHF
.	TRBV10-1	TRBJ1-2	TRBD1	TGCGCCAGTGGACAGGGACTCTATGGCTACACCTTC	CASGQGLYGYTF
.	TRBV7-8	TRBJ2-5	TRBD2	TGTGCCAGCAGCTTAGCCCCCGGGGGACTAGCGGGGGAGACCCAGTACTTC	CASSLAPGGLAGETQYF
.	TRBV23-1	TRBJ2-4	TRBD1	TGCGCCAGCAGTCCCCAGGACAGGGGAGCCAAAAACATTCAGTACTTC	CASSPQDRGAKNIQYF
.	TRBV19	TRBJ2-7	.	TGTGCCAGTAGTAAACCCGGGGCAGCCATCTACGAGCAGTACTTC	CASSKPGAAIYEQYF
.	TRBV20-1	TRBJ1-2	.	TGCAGTGCTAGATACAGCAGTGGCTACACCTTC	CSARYSSGYTF
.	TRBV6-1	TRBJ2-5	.	TGTGCCAGCAGTCTGACAGGACCAAAAGAGACCCAGTACTTC	CASSLTGPKETQYF
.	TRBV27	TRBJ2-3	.	TGTGCCAGCAGTAAACAGGGTTCCACAGATACGCAGTATTTT	CASSKQGSTDTQYF
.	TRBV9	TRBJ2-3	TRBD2	TGTGCCAGCAGCGGACTAACTAGCGGGAGTCTGGATACGCAGTATTTT	CASSGLTSGSLDTQYF
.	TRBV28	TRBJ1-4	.	TGTGCCAGCTCAGAGGGGCGGGAAAAACTGTTTTTT	CASSEGREKLFF
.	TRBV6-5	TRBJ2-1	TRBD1	TGTGCCAGCGGTGACAGGGATCAGTTCTTC	CASGDRDQFF